Each of the 3 T cell receptor beta chains below was sequenced from the same sample in a study of blood T cell repertoires in COVID-19. Some clones are missing from TCRdb's copy, which holds only in-frame ones; the method was immunoSEQ multiplex PCR. Of hundreds of thousands of clones in the sample, about 89% are singletons; the top ten hold 0.95% to 1.5%. What was sequenced was peripheral blood. Receptor source: a man aged 35 to 55 with acute or convalescent COVID-19.

The chain joins TRBV28 to TRBJ1-1; D uncertain. The germline V gene encodes CDR1 MDHEN and CDR2 SYDVKM. CDR3 size: 12 residues. Trimming cost V 2 bases and J 11 bases, with 12 bases left between them. The CDR3 loop reads CASSLVGDGAFF. DNA of the CDR3: TGTGCCAGCAGTTTAGTGGGAGATGGGGCTTTCTTT.

This rearrangement joins TRBV27 to TRBJ2-1, with unresolved D. The CDR3 length is 13 residues. CDR1 MNHEY and CDR2 SMNVEV come from the germline V gene (reference sequence). The V gene lost 5 bases and the J gene lost 4 bases, with 9 bases spanning the gap. The CDR3 DNA reads as TGTGCCAGCAGTGATCAGGCGTACAATGAGCAGTTCTTC. It codes for CASSDQAYNEQFF.

This clone was observed once. The genes are TRBV5-1 and TRBJ2-7; 8 nucleotides agree with TRBD2. Looked up from germline, CDR1 is SGHRS and CDR2 is YFSETQ. The V and J ends lost 2 bases and 3 bases, in that order; junction bases with no gene match: 7. This CDR3 has 15 amino acids. The CDR3 reads CASSFSYSGNYEQYF. In DNA form, the CDR3 reads TGCGCCAGCAGCTTCTCTTATAGCGGGAACTACGAGCAGTACTTC.